These 18 T cell receptor beta chains share one sample of origin, sequenced in a study of Ad26.COV2.S vaccination and SARS-CoV-2 variants. Treatment specified: some 20 received Ad26.COV2.S at low or high dose, single or two shots; about 5 received placebo; per-sample allocation not given. Sampling was done on day 63 after the first vaccine or placebo injection. Profiled with immunoSEQ multiplex PCR; TCRdb holds only in-frame clones, not every one. The table records fewer than 400,000 clones, about 89% of them present only once. This sample comprised peripheral blood, obtained in a trial of Ad26.COV2.S vaccine versus placebo. The receptors were sampled from a person aged 18 to 59 who received the Ad26.COV2.S COVID-19 vaccine or a placebo.

This chain joins TRBV28 and TRBJ1-1; D perhaps matches TRBD1 (6 bases). V dropped 8 bases and J dropped 0 bases, with 13 bases sitting between them. Germline V lookup: CDR1 MDHEN, CDR2 SYDVKM. The CDR3 covers 14 residues. The DNA for the CDR3 is TGTGCCAGCGCCTCGGGGGCTATGAACACTGAAGCTTTCTTT. Protein product: CASASGAMNTEAFF.

The chain couples TRBV27 to TRBJ1-2; D is unresolved. The CDR3 spans 14 residues. CDR1 and CDR2 from the germline V gene are MNHEY and SMNVEV (reference sequence). Trimming took off 6 bases at V and 4 bases at J, with 15 bases between the two ends. The CDR3 region has the DNA TGTGCCAGCAGCGTGGCCGGGGAGGGCTATGGCTACACCTTC. As protein: CASSVAGEGYGYTF.

This chain connects TRBV14 to TRBJ2-5; D not resolved. This CDR3 has 13 residues. Per germline, CDR1 SGHDN and CDR2 FVKESK. Trimming cost V 7 bases and J 0 bases, with 9 bases left between them. For the CDR3, the DNA is TGTGCCAGCAAAACGGGCAACCAAGAGACCCAGTACTTC. It specifies CASKTGNQETQYF.

The table lists this clone with a count of one. The rearrangement links TRBV7-9 to TRBJ2-7; D possibly corresponds to TRBD2 (6 bases). Trimming shortened V by 4 bases and J by 0 bases, and 10 bases separated the two germline ends. Germline V gives CDR1 SEHNR, CDR2 FQNEAQ (reference sequence). This CDR3 region has 14 residues. CDR3 sequence (DNA): TGTGCCAGCAGCTCCGGGACTCTCTCCTACGAGCAGTACTTC. This gives the protein CASSSGTLSYEQYF.

The V call is TRBV2, the J call TRBJ2-7, with 10 bases identical to TRBD1. V gave up 6 bases and J gave up 0 bases; unmatched junction bases: 5. CDR1 and CDR2 (germline): SNHLY, FYNNEI. CDR3 length: 15 residues. CDR3 amino acids: CASRRGTGASYEQYF. DNA of the CDR3: TGTGCCAGCAGGCGGGGGACAGGGGCCTCCTACGAGCAGTACTTC. The whole variable domain, filled in from reference TRBV2 and TRBJ2-7, reads EPEVTQTPSHQVTQMGQEVILRCVPISNHLYFYWYRQILGQKVEFLVSFYNNEISEKSEIFDDQFSVERPDGSNFTLKIRSTKLEDSAMYFCASRRGTGASYEQYFGPGTRLTVT.

The rearrangement uses TRBV10-3 and TRBJ1-1; D is unclear. The V and J ends lost 0 bases and 0 bases respectively, with 8 bases between them. CDR1 is ENHRY and CDR2 is SYGVKD in the germline V gene. The CDR3 has 15 residues. CDR3 DNA sequence: TGTGCCATCAGTGAGTCGAACCAGATGAACACTGAAGCTTTCTTT. It codes for CAISESNQMNTEAFF.

This rearrangement joins TRBV10-3 to TRBJ1-1, with D possibly TRBD1 on 5 matching bases. V shed 4 bases and J shed 3 bases, with 21 bases lying between them. The CDR3 is 17 amino acids. The V gene's germline CDR1 is ENHRY and CDR2 SYGVKD. Here the CDR3 reads CAISVRDPGIGDTEAFF. The CDR3 DNA reads as TGTGCCATCAGTGTCCGGGACCCGGGGATAGGGGACACTGAAGCTTTCTTT.

The chain combines TRBV28 with TRBJ2-7; D unclear. This CDR3 is 12 amino acids long. With 3 bases removed from V and 6 bases from J, the gap between germline ends came to 9 bases. CDR1 is MDHEN and CDR2 is SYDVKM in the germline V gene. CDR3 sequence: CASSLVSPEQYF. The CDR3 DNA is TGTGCCAGCAGTTTGGTTAGCCCCGAGCAGTACTTC.

The rearrangement links TRBV6-5 to TRBJ1-5, with D uncertain. There are 15 residues in the CDR3. V lost 2 bases and J 7 bases, leaving 15 bases between the germline ends. The germline gives CDR1 MNHEY, CDR2 SVGAGI. CDR3 sequence (DNA): TGTGCCAGCAGTTACGATCCTACCCGGGTGCAGCCCCAGCATTTT. Protein product: CASSYDPTRVQPQHF.

The chain uses TRBV5-5 and TRBJ1-2, with unresolved D. The CDR3 extends over 15 amino acids. The germline V gene has CDR1 SGHKS and CDR2 YYEKEE (reference sequence). V was cut by 0 bases and J by 0 bases, with 9 bases left in between. CDR3 in amino acids: CASSLGLKTNYGYTF. Here the CDR3 DNA reads TGTGCCAGCAGCTTGGGCCTGAAAACTAACTATGGCTACACCTTC. The whole variable domain, remainder taken from reference TRBV5-5 and TRBJ1-2, is DAGVTQSPTHLIKTRGQQVTLRCSPISGHKSVSWYQQVLGQGPQFIFQYYEKEERGRGNFPDRFSARQFPNYSSELNVNALLLGDSALYLCASSLGLKTNYGYTFGSGTRLTVV.

The chain joins TRBV9 to TRBJ2-2, with D uncertain. The germline gives CDR1 SGDLS, CDR2 YYNGEE. Trimming pared 1 base from V and 0 bases from J, leaving 10 bases between. The CDR3 length is 16 residues. The CDR3 loop reads CASSVTPFANTGELFF. The CDR3 DNA reads TGTGCCAGCAGCGTAACCCCGTTCGCGAACACCGGGGAGCTGTTTTTT. Full variable domain (remainder filled in from reference TRBV9 and TRBJ2-2): DSGVTQTPKHLITATGQRVTLRCSPRSGDLSVYWYQQSLDQGLQFLIQYYNGEERAKGNILERFSAQQFPDLHSELNLSSLELGDSALYFCASSVTPFANTGELFFGEGSRLTVL.

This clone was recorded a few times. The chain recombines TRBV5-5 with TRBJ2-7; 11 bases map to TRBD2. Trimming took 4 bases from V and 4 from J; bases not matched to a gene: 4. The CDR3 has 14 amino acids. Germline V gene sequence: CDR1 SGHKS, CDR2 YYEKEE (reference sequence). The CDR3 protein is CASSPGTSGYEQYF. The CDR3 DNA is TGTGCCAGCAGCCCTGGGACTAGCGGATACGAGCAGTACTTC.

V is TRBV3-1 (or the pseudogene TRBV3-2) and J is TRBJ1-1, with 8 nucleotides matching TRBD1. The CDR3 consists of 15 residues. After removal of 1 base from V and 1 base from J, the junction contained 2 bases not matched to a gene. Germline V gene lookup returns CDR1 LGHDT and CDR2 YNNKEL (reference sequence). This CDR3 reads CASSQGTGRNTEAFF. Here the CDR3 DNA reads TGTGCCAGCAGCCAAGGGACAGGGAGGAACACTGAAGCTTTCTTT.

The chain joins TRBV5-1 to TRBJ2-3; D might be TRBD2 (6 bases). CDR1 and CDR2 (germline): SGHRS, YFSETQ. The CDR3 length is 16 residues. The V gene lost 0 bases and the J gene lost 0 bases, with 11 bases spanning the gap. The CDR3 bases are TGCGCCAGCAGCTTGGCTACTAGCTATAGCACAGATACGCAGTATTTT. Protein product: CASSLATSYSTDTQYF. The whole variable domain, remainder taken from reference TRBV5-1 and TRBJ2-3, is KAGVTQTPRYLIKTRGQQVTLSCSPISGHRSVSWYQQTPGQGLQFLFEYFSETQRNKGNFPGRFSGRQFSNSRSEMNVSTLELGDSALYLCASSLATSYSTDTQYFGPGTRLTVL.

The genes are TRBV7-3 and TRBJ2-3; 8 nucleotides agree with TRBD1. The CDR3 consists of 14 residues. Per germline, CDR1 SGHTA and CDR2 FQGTGA. V lost 4 bases to trimming and J lost 9 bases; unmatched junction nucleotides: 9. The CDR3 region is CASSSRHRGDTQYF. The CDR3 DNA reads as TGTGCCAGCAGCTCACGTCACAGGGGGGACACGCAGTATTTT.

The rearrangement joins TRBV6-2 or TRBV6-3 to TRBJ2-7; tentatively, D is TRBD1 (6 bases). Between the trimmed V and J ends, which lost 2 bases and 2 bases, there was a span of 10 bases. This CDR3 is 14 amino acids long. CDR1 MNHEY and CDR2 SVGEGT come from the germline V gene. Here the CDR3 DNA reads TGTGCCAGCAGTTACCGCAGGGGAGCCTACGAGCAGTACTTC. This encodes CASSYRRGAYEQYF.

The J gene is TRBJ1-1, the V gene TRBV6-6; D possibly corresponds to TRBD1 (5 bases). This CDR3 contains 14 residues. Trimming cost V 0 bases and J 5 bases, with 10 bases left between them. Germline CDR1 MNHNY, CDR2 SVGAGI (reference sequence). CDR3 protein: CASSYSGGGTEAFF. CDR3 sequence (DNA): TGTGCCAGCAGTTACTCGGGGGGGGGAACTGAAGCTTTCTTT.

The rearrangement uses TRBV6-5 and TRBJ1-4; D gene unclear. CDR1 and CDR2 (germline): MNHEY, SVGAGI. Trimming pared 7 bases from V and 10 bases from J, leaving 22 bases between. The CDR3 is 15 amino acids. This chain's CDR3 is CASTSPGRAEGKLFF. CDR3 sequence (DNA): TGTGCCAGCACCTCACCTGGACGGGCGGAAGGAAAACTGTTTTTT.